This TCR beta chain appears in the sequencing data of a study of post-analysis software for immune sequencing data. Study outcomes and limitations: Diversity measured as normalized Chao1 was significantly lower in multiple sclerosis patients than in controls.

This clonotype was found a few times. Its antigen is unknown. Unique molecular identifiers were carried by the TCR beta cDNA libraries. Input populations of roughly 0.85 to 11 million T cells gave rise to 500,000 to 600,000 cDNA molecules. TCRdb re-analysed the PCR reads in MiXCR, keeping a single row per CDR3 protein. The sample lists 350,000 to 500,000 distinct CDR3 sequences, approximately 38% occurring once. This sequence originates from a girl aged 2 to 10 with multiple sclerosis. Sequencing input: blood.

The CDR3 protein is CASSSEAGGGTDTQYF. In DNA, the CDR3 is TGTGCCAGCAGTTCCGAAGCGGGGGGGGGCACAGATACGCAGTATTTT. This chain links TRBV27 with TRBJ2-3, with TRBD2 matching over 10 bases. Trimming removed 4 bases from V and 1 base from J; junction bases left unmatched: 5. Germline loops: CDR1 MNHEY, CDR2 SMNVEV (reference sequence). This CDR3 spans 16 amino acids.